This TCR beta chain was identified in a study of molecular identifiers for immune sequencing clone quantification. The study, taken as a whole, reports: Jurkat TCR RNA spiked in from one cell could reportedly be detected among about 1.1 million naive cells. Clone sizes could be underestimated for highly expanded clones when identical TCR molecules share a barcode. Clonotypes surpassing 20 RNA copies contained over 97% of effector molecules, versus under 1% in naive cells.

This clonotype was detected a few times. Its antigen is unidentified. Libraries of bulk TCR were made by previously described methods (with listed TCR primers). TCRdb re-derived calls from the PCR reads in MiXCR, one entry per CDR3 protein. The table includes 88,000 or so distinct CDR3 sequences, roughly 23% detected once. CDR1 and CDR2 from the germline V gene are LGHNA and YNFKEQ. V was pared by 0 bases and J by 0 bases, with 8 bases between. The CDR3 extends over 15 amino acids. The receptor comes from a human donor in good health. Some libraries in this study had Jurkat cell RNA spiked in. Sequencing input: naive CD8+ T cells from blood, with Jurkat cell RNA spiked in. Regarding subset: FACS-sorted CD8+CD4-CCR7+CD45RA+ naive T cells. The chain employs TRBV4-2 and TRBJ1-1; a possible D gene is TRBD1 (6 bases). CDR3 sequence (DNA): TGTGCCAGCAGCCAAGACAGGGGCATGAACACTGAAGCTTTCTTT. Translating it yields CASSQDRGMNTEAFF.